The T cell receptor (beta chain) described here comes from a study of blood T cell repertoires in COVID-19. With 5 bases removed from V and 0 bases from J, the gap between germline ends came to 14 bases. Germline assignment: CDR1 LNHDA and CDR2 SQIVND (reference sequence). The CDR3 is made up of 16 amino acids. This table comes from immunoSEQ multiplex PCR, and its TCRdb copy is limited to in-frame clones, with some not included. The sample consists of roughly 140,000 clones, around 83% of them appearing once. Sequenced sample: peripheral blood. This chain connects TRBV19 to TRBJ1-3, with D tentatively TRBD1 (5 bases). The TCR was taken from a woman aged 50 to 60 in a cohort sampled during active or convalescent COVID-19. CDR3 nucleotide sequence: TGTGCCAGTAGTCCTCGGACAAAGCGCTCTGGAAACACCATATATTTT. Translating gives CASSPRTKRSGNTIYF.